The 4 T cell receptor beta chains listed next were all sequenced from one sample in a study of CD8+ T cells in alopecia areata. The treatment: oral pan-JAK inhibitor, 5-10 mg twice daily. RNA extraction and reverse transcription yielded cDNA as sequencing template. Assay used: immunoSEQ multiplex PCR; TCRdb lists only in-frame clones, some missing. This sample has under 150,000 clones, with 80% to 90% found just once. This material consisted of CD8+ T cells sorted from blood, taken at week 4, from a patient treated with tofacitinib. These receptors were collected from a human donor with alopecia areata.

This clone came up once. CDR3 nucleotides: TGTGCCAGCAGCCCCCGACTAGCGGGGACCCTCGGAGAGCAGTTCTTC. It encodes CASSPRLAGTLGEQFF. V gene TRBV6-6 combines with J gene TRBJ2-1; the match to TRBD2 covers 11 bases. V was pared by 6 bases and J by 10 bases, with 14 bases of the junction left unmatched. In germline, CDR1 is MNHNY, CDR2 SVGAGI (reference sequence). This CDR3 is 16 amino acids long.

The V and J genes are TRBV7-2 and TRBJ2-2, with 8 bases fitting TRBD2. This CDR3 is built from 14 residues. J gave up 6 bases and V 1 base, and 1 base lay outside the gene matches. Germline V gene data show CDR1 as SGHTA and CDR2 as FQGNSA. Here the CDR3 reads CASSLELAAGELFF. Here the CDR3 DNA reads TGTGCCAGCAGCTTAGAACTAGCGGCCGGGGAGCTGTTTTTT.

The rearrangement joins TRBV7-8 to TRBJ2-7, with no clear D. The germline V gene encodes CDR1 SGHVS and CDR2 FQNEAQ. This CDR3 spans 19 amino acids. V was trimmed by 5 bases and J by 0 bases, leaving 26 bases between them. CDR3 bases: TGTGCCAGCAGCCGTATGGGCAGTAGTTCCGCCAAACCCTCCTACGAGCAGTACTTC. Amino acid sequence: CASSRMGSSSAKPSYEQYF.

The J gene is TRBJ2-7, the V gene TRBV11-2; possibly TRBD1 or TRBD2 for D (6 bases each). From germline, CDR1 is SGHAT and CDR2 FQNNGV. The CDR3 has 16 amino acids. V shed 4 bases and J shed 0 bases, with 16 bases lying between them. This CDR3 is CASSSPGGPSSYEQYF. The CDR3 nucleotides read TGTGCCAGCAGCTCCCCTGGGGGGCCGAGCTCCTACGAGCAGTACTTC. The full variable domain, with the rest looked up from reference TRBV11-2 and TRBJ2-7, is EAGVAQSPRYKIIEKRQSVAFWCNPISGHATLYWYQQILGQGPKLLIQFQNNGVVDDSQLPKDRFSAERLKGVDSTLKIQPAKLEDSAVYLCASSSPGGPSSYEQYFGPGTRLTVT.